What follows are 32 T cell receptor beta chains derived from one specimen sequenced in a study of a mutant IDH1 vaccine in newly diagnosed glioma. TCRdb keeps only in-frame clones here, not all; method: immunoSEQ multiplex PCR. Of about 56,000 clones listed, 70% to 85% are singletons. These TCRs' antigens remain unknown. Time point denoted: week 47, end of study. Each vaccine dose was 300 ug of mutant IDH1 20-mer peptide, with topical imiquimod. Material: PBMCs, obtained from a glioma patient whose treatment included an IDH1 peptide vaccine. These receptors all come from a man aged 45-65 years with glioma.

This clone was detected a few times. CDR3 in DNA: TGTGCCAGCAGCCCAGACGGGGGGCGATGGGAGCAGTACTTC. Protein: CASSPDGGRWEQYF. The chain carries TRBV9 and TRBJ2-7; TRBD2 might be the D (7 bases). Between the trimmed V and J ends, which lost 4 bases and 7 bases, there was a span of 18 bases. From germline, CDR1 is SGDLS and CDR2 YYNGEE. The CDR3 has 14 residues.

The chain carries TRBV9 and TRBJ1-2; maybe TRBD1 (6 bases). This CDR3 comprises 13 residues. Trimming took off 2 bases at V and 2 bases at J, with 7 bases between the two ends. Per germline, CDR1 SGDLS and CDR2 YYNGEE. CDR3 sequence: CASSVTGNYGYTF. The CDR3 region has the DNA TGTGCCAGCAGCGTGACAGGAAACTATGGCTACACCTTC.

The sample holds one count of this clone. This chain uses TRBV5-6 with TRBJ2-7; either TRBD1 or TRBD2 may fit D (5 bases each). Germline V gene lookup returns CDR1 SGHDT and CDR2 YYEEEE. Trimming removed 4 bases at V and 2 bases at J, with 22 bases between. CDR3 length equals 17 residues. CDR3 sequence (DNA): TGTGCCAGCAGCCGTCCTTTTTCCGGGACGGAGACCTACGAGCAGTACTTC. This sequence encodes CASSRPFSGTETYEQYF.

This clone was detected once. The chain joins TRBV19 to TRBJ1-4; maybe TRBD1 (6 bases). V lost 7 bases to trimming and J lost 8 bases, with 14 bases between them. The CDR3 consists of 13 residues. CDR1 and CDR2 from the germline V gene are LNHDA and SQIVND (reference sequence). The CDR3 sequence: CASTPLRGEKLFF. DNA of the CDR3: TGTGCCAGTACTCCACTCAGGGGCGAAAAACTGTTTTTT. Variable domain in full (rest from reference TRBV19 and TRBJ1-4): DGGITQSPKYLFRKEGQNVTLSCEQNLNHDAMYWYRQDPGQGLRLIYYSQIVNDFQKGDIAEGYSVSREKKESFPLTVTSAQKNPTAFYLCASTPLRGEKLFFGSGTQLSVL.

CDR3 loop: CASSLRGNYGYTF. The CDR3 DNA is TGTGCCAGCAGCTTACGGGGTAACTATGGCTACACCTTC. The chain carries TRBV7-9 and TRBJ1-2; D remains ambiguous. The V end was cut by 2 bases, the J end by 1 base, with 5 bases between. Germline CDR1 and CDR2: SEHNR and FQNEAQ (reference sequence). The CDR3 is made up of 13 amino acids.

The chain links TRBV2 to TRBJ1-4; D not resolved. V was shortened by 1 base and J by 4 bases, with 7 bases between the two germline ends. The CDR3 totals 14 residues. Germline assignment: CDR1 SNHLY and CDR2 FYNNEI. The CDR3 loop is CASSEEAGNEKLFF. The CDR3 bases are TGTGCCAGCAGTGAAGAGGCGGGTAATGAAAAACTGTTTTTT.

This clone came up a few times. The chain combines TRBV4-3 with TRBJ2-2; 8 positions agree with TRBD1. The trim removed 0 bases at V and 1 base at J, leaving 4 bases unmatched. Per germline, CDR1 LGHNA and CDR2 YSLEER. The CDR3 contains 17 residues. The CDR3 DNA is TGCGCCAGCAGCCAAGACCGGACAGGGATGAACACCGGGGAGCTGTTTTTT. Translating it yields CASSQDRTGMNTGELFF.

The chain combines TRBV30 with TRBJ2-1; TRBD2 might be the D (5 bases). Germline V gene sequence: CDR1 GTSNPN, CDR2 SVGIG (reference sequence). The CDR3 is 11 residues long. V lost 5 bases, J lost 6 bases, and 8 bases lay in between. For the CDR3, the DNA is TGTGCCTGGTTGAGGGTCAATGAGCAGTTCTTC. This codes for CAWLRVNEQFF.

V gene TRBV6-1 combines with J gene TRBJ1-3; D gene ambiguous. The V gene lost 2 bases and the J gene lost 3 bases, with 14 bases spanning the gap. The CDR3 covers 16 residues. Germline V gene data show CDR1 as MNHNS and CDR2 as SASEGT. CDR3 loop: CASSEHVIKSGNTIYF. CDR3 coding DNA: TGTGCCAGCAGTGAACACGTTATTAAGAGTGGAAACACCATATATTTT.

The gene calls are TRBV10-3 and TRBJ1-3, with TRBD1 identical over 7 bases. Germline V gives CDR1 ENHRY, CDR2 SYGVKD. CDR3 size: 14 residues. Trimming at V came to 10 bases and at J to 0 bases, leaving 6 bases not matched to a gene. This CDR3 reads CATRDSFSGNTIYF. The CDR3 DNA is TGTGCCACCAGGGACAGTTTCTCTGGAAACACCATATATTTT.

CDR3 sequence reads: CASTLNTGGYQPQHF. The DNA for the CDR3 is TGTGCCAGCACCTTAAATACAGGGGGTTATCAGCCCCAGCATTTT. V usage is TRBV2 and J usage is TRBJ1-5, with 8 bases aligning to TRBD1. The length of the CDR3 is 15 residues. Germline CDR1 and CDR2: SNHLY and FYNNEI. J gave up 5 bases and V 7 bases, and 10 bases lay outside the gene matches.

The CDR3 region has the DNA TGTGCCAGCAGCTTAACCGGACGGAGAATTAATGAAAAACTGTTTTTT. Its protein product is CASSLTGRRINEKLFF. The gene calls are TRBV7-2 and TRBJ1-4; unclear D gene. The germline CDR1 and CDR2 sequences are SGHTA and FQGNSA. V gave up 2 bases and J gave up 4 bases, with 14 bases separating them. This CDR3 has 16 residues.

J is TRBJ1-3 and V is TRBV6-5; no reliable D call. CDR3 size: 12 residues. Germline CDR1 and CDR2: MNHEY and SVGAGI. Trimming took 2 bases from V and 4 from J, leaving 3 bases between them. CDR3 residues: CASSYNGNTIYF. The CDR3 bases are TGTGCCAGCAGTTACAACGGAAACACCATATATTTT.

This chain uses TRBV6-6 with TRBJ1-1; D perhaps matches TRBD1 (6 bases). V was shortened by 4 bases and J by 1 base, with 10 bases between the two germline ends. The CDR3 runs to 14 residues. Germline assignment: CDR1 MNHNY and CDR2 SVGAGI (reference sequence). The CDR3 sequence is CASSWKGGNTEAFF. CDR3 nucleotide sequence: TGTGCCAGCAGTTGGAAGGGGGGGAACACTGAAGCTTTCTTT.

V gene TRBV19 combines with J gene TRBJ2-1, with 9 bases fitting TRBD1. The CDR3 runs 16 residues. V lost 7 bases to trimming and J lost 2 bases; unmatched junction nucleotides: 9. Germline V gene lookup returns CDR1 LNHDA and CDR2 SQIVND (reference sequence). The CDR3 nucleotides read TGTGCCAGTAACCCAACAGGGGGCATCGCCTACAATGAGCAGTTCTTC. Its translation is CASNPTGGIAYNEQFF. The complete variable domain, with remaining parts taken from reference TRBV19 and TRBJ2-1, reads DGGITQSPKYLFRKEGQNVTLSCEQNLNHDAMYWYRQDPGQGLRLIYYSQIVNDFQKGDIAEGYSVSREKKESFPLTVTSAQKNPTAFYLCASNPTGGIAYNEQFFGPGTRLTVL.

This chain links TRBV28 with TRBJ2-5, with a tentative D call TRBD2 (5 bases). V lost 6 bases to trimming and J lost 5 bases, with 16 bases between them. The CDR3 contains 14 residues. Germline-derived CDR1 and CDR2 are MDHEN and SYDVKM. The CDR3 is CASSRRPLAETQYF. In nucleotides, the CDR3 is TGTGCCAGCAGCCGGAGACCCTTAGCGGAGACCCAGTACTTC.

The chain uses TRBV29-1 and TRBJ2-3; TRBD2 is a possible D gene (6 bases). CDR3 length equals 15 residues. V lost 6 bases and J lost 1, with 17 bases in between. The V gene's germline CDR1 is SQVTM and CDR2 ANQGSEA. CDR3 residues: CSVVGGDGRTDTQYF. The CDR3 DNA reads TGCAGCGTCGTCGGGGGTGACGGACGCACAGATACGCAGTATTTT.

The gene calls are TRBV19 and TRBJ1-2; TRBD1 agrees at 9 bases. This CDR3 is built from 15 residues. V was pared by 5 bases and J by 6 bases, with 10 bases of the junction left unmatched. Germline-derived CDR1 and CDR2 are LNHDA and SQIVND (reference sequence). Here the CDR3 DNA reads TGTGCCAGTAGTCCTGGGACAGGGCGATCTAATGGCTACACCTTC. This sequence encodes CASSPGTGRSNGYTF.

V gene TRBV7-9 combines with J gene TRBJ2-5; D perhaps matches TRBD1 (6 bases). This CDR3 is 15 amino acids long. CDR1 is SEHNR, CDR2 FQNEAQ, per germline (reference sequence). Trimming cost V 1 base and J 5 bases, with 14 bases left between them. The CDR3 sequence is CASSLGGSTGETQYF. CDR3 DNA sequence: TGTGCCAGCAGCTTAGGGGGATCAACAGGGGAGACCCAGTACTTC.

The V and J genes are TRBV2 and TRBJ1-1; D gene ambiguous. This CDR3 is built from 14 residues. V was cut by 6 bases and J by 0 bases, with 11 bases left in between. CDR1 is SNHLY and CDR2 is FYNNEI in the germline V gene. As DNA, the CDR3 is TGTGCCAGCAGCTATAGCGGGATGAACACTGAAGCTTTCTTT. Amino acid sequence: CASSYSGMNTEAFF.

V and J are TRBV13 and TRBJ2-1, with TRBD1 identical over 12 bases. The CDR3 extends over 15 amino acids. Germline CDR1 is PRHDT and CDR2 is FYEKMQ (reference sequence). J gave up 6 bases and V 4 bases, and 4 bases lay outside the gene matches. Here the CDR3 DNA reads TGTGCCAGCAGCTCCCGGGACAGGGGGCCCAATGAGCAGTTCTTC. The encoded protein is CASSSRDRGPNEQFF.

The J gene is TRBJ1-1, the V gene TRBV29-1; 7 bases align to TRBD1. This CDR3 comprises 13 residues. Germline loops: CDR1 SQVTM, CDR2 ANQGSEA. With 4 bases clipped from V and 5 bases from J, the junction kept 7 bases outside the gene matches. The CDR3 is CSVGGQAGTEAFF. In DNA form, the CDR3 reads TGCAGCGTTGGTGGACAGGCCGGGACTGAAGCTTTCTTT.

J is TRBJ2-7 and V is TRBV5-3, with D possibly being TRBD2 (6 bases). TRBV5-3 is an ORF for which the function is uncertain. V was clipped by 1 base and J by 2 bases, with 13 bases between them. The CDR3 is made up of 15 amino acids. Written as DNA, the CDR3 is TGTGCCAGAAGCTTGTGCCGGGAGATCACCTACGAGCAGTACTTC. This gives the protein CARSLCREITYEQYF.

This chain links TRBV7-2 with TRBJ2-3; D unclear. Looked up from germline, CDR1 is SGHTA and CDR2 is FQGNSA. Trimming took off 1 base at V and 2 bases at J, with 4 bases between the two ends. CDR3 length: 13 residues. CDR3: CASSLGHTDTQYF. The CDR3 nucleotides read TGTGCCAGCAGCTTAGGACACACAGATACGCAGTATTTT.

The rearrangement uses TRBV5-1 and TRBJ2-7; D call uncertain. Germline V gives CDR1 SGHRS, CDR2 YFSETQ. This CDR3 has 13 residues. V gave up 4 bases and J gave up 6 bases, with 14 bases separating them. CDR3 nucleotides: TGCGCCAGCAGCCCCGAGCAAGTCGGCGAGCAGTACTTC. Translating gives CASSPEQVGEQYF. The complete variable domain, with remaining parts taken from reference TRBV5-1 and TRBJ2-7, reads KAGVTQTPRYLIKTRGQQVTLSCSPISGHRSVSWYQQTPGQGLQFLFEYFSETQRNKGNFPGRFSGRQFSNSRSEMNVSTLELGDSALYLCASSPEQVGEQYFGPGTRLTVT.

V usage is TRBV27 and J usage is TRBJ2-1, with TRBD2 identical over 13 bases. CDR1 and CDR2 (germline): MNHEY, SMNVEV (reference sequence). With 5 bases clipped from V and 6 bases from J, the junction kept 7 bases outside the gene matches. The CDR3 runs to 16 residues. CDR3 sequence: CASSHLGLAGPNEQFF. In nucleotides, the CDR3 is TGTGCCAGCAGTCACCTGGGACTAGCGGGGCCCAATGAGCAGTTCTTC.

V and J are TRBV5-6 and TRBJ2-3; D unclear. Trimming stripped 4 bases from V and 0 bases from J, with 9 bases between. The CDR3 extends over 14 amino acids. CDR1 and CDR2 (germline): SGHDT, YYEEEE. Here the CDR3 reads CASSPGGSTDTQYF. CDR3 in DNA: TGTGCCAGCAGCCCGGGTGGGAGCACAGATACGCAGTATTTT. Based on the CDR3 plus reference TRBV5-6 and TRBJ2-3, the full variable domain is DAGVTQSPTHLIKTRGQQVTLRCSPKSGHDTVSWYQQALGQGPQFIFQYYEEEERQRGNFPDRFSGHQFPNYSSELNVNALLLGDSALYLCASSPGGSTDTQYFGPGTRLTVL.

The CDR3 coding sequence is TGTGCCAGCTCACCTTCACAGGGACCCGGTCAGCCCCAGCATTTT. As protein: CASSPSQGPGQPQHF. The chain couples TRBV18 to TRBJ1-5, with D perhaps matching TRBD1 (6 bases). Trimming cost V 3 bases and J 6 bases, with 15 bases left between them. The CDR3 runs 15 residues. Germline values: CDR1 KGHSH, CDR2 LQKENI.

The V and J genes are TRBV30 and TRBJ2-5; D uncertain. V lost 2 bases and J 2 bases, leaving 0 bases between the germline ends. This CDR3 contains 10 residues. Germline CDR1 GTSNPN, CDR2 SVGIG (reference sequence). CDR3 sequence (DNA): TGTGCCTGGAGTCAAGAGACCCAGTACTTC. Translated: CAWSQETQYF.

The chain joins TRBV2 to TRBJ2-1; D is ambiguous. Trimming took off 6 bases at V and 4 bases at J, with 10 bases between the two ends. CDR1 is SNHLY and CDR2 is FYNNEI in the germline V gene. The CDR3 is 13 amino acids. CDR3 protein: CASRGTVYNEQFF. In DNA, the CDR3 is TGTGCCAGCAGGGGTACTGTTTACAATGAGCAGTTCTTC.

The V call is TRBV29-1, the J call TRBJ2-3; 7 bases align to TRBD2. V gave up 7 bases and J gave up 8 bases; unmatched junction bases: 9. Germline CDR1 and CDR2: SQVTM and ANQGSEA. The CDR3 sequence is 12 residues long. The CDR3 DNA follows: TGCAGCGGCGGGGGAACTAGCTCTACGCAGTATTTT. It encodes CSGGGTSSTQYF.

This clone was seen a few times. V usage is TRBV2 and J usage is TRBJ1-5; D might be TRBD1 (5 bases). Germline CDR1 and CDR2: SNHLY and FYNNEI. The CDR3 totals 16 residues. The ends were cut back, 6 bases at V and 5 bases at J, with 20 bases in the middle. The CDR3 sequence is CASSAAVRAGYQPQHF. The CDR3 DNA reads TGTGCCAGCAGCGCCGCGGTCAGGGCGGGATATCAGCCCCAGCATTTT.